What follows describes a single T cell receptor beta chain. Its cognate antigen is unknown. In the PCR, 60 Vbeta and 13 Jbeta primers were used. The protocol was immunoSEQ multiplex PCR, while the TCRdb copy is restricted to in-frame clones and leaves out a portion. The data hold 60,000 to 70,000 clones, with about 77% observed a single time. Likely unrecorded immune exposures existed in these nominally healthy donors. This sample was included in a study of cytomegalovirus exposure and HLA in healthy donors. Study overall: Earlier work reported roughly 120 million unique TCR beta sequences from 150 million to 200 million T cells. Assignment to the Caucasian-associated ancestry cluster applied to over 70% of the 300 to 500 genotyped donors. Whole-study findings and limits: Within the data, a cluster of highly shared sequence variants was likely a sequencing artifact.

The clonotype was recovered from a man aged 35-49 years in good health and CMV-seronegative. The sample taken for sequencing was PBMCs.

The DNA of the CDR3 is TGTGCCAGCAGCTTAGGCCTAGCGGAGGGGGAGCAGTACTTC. It yields the protein CASSLGLAEGEQYF. The chain links TRBV11-3 to TRBJ2-5; TRBD2 is a possible D gene (7 bases). The CDR3 covers 14 residues. Germline CDR1 reads SGHNT; CDR2 reads YENEEA. Trimming left V 1 base short and J 11 bases short, with 17 bases between.